This T cell receptor beta chain originates from a study of T-cell memory formation after mild COVID-19. Study results and limitations: Contracting CD4+ clones sat mainly in CM and EM; CD8+ in EMRA.

TCRdb re-called the 5' RACE reads through MiXCR, storing one row per CDR3 protein. Among about 100,000 distinct CDR3 sequences listed, under 15% were seen once. This clonotype came up a few times. Its antigen is undetermined. The CDR3 runs 14 residues. Germline values: CDR1 SGDLS, CDR2 YYNGEE. V dropped 2 bases and J dropped 8 bases, with 14 bases sitting between them. This receptor was obtained from a man between 18 and 29 years old who had mild COVID-19 (a few samples of this study predate the infection). Cell type and time point are not known. The V gene is TRBV9, the J gene TRBJ1-5; D unclear. The material sequenced was PBMCs or a T cell subset sorted from them (not recorded which). Written as DNA, the CDR3 is TGTGCCAGCAGCGTCGGTCGGGGTGGGGAGCCCCAGCATTTT. Protein product: CASSVGRGGEPQHF.